This T cell receptor beta chain was recorded in a study of CD8 T cells in Susac syndrome. CDR1 is MNHEY, CDR2 SMNVEV, per germline (reference sequence). The trim removed 6 bases at V and 5 bases at J, leaving 6 bases unmatched. This CDR3 contains 14 residues. With random hexamers, roughly 0.45 to 1 ug RNA was reverse transcribed. MiXCR was run by TCRdb on the immunoSEQ multiplex PCR reads, yielding one entry per CDR3 protein. The sample includes a few hundred thousand distinct CDR3 sequences, about 88% of them seen just once. This sequence joins TRBV27 and TRBJ1-1, with 10 bases matching TRBD1. This clonotype originated in a human donor with multiple sclerosis. Material for sequencing was CD8+ T cells from PBMCs. CDR3 nucleotide sequence: TGTGCCAGCAGATGGACAGGGGGGATAACTGAAGCTTTCTTT. Amino acid sequence: CASRWTGGITEAFF.